This T cell receptor beta chain derives from a study of cytomegalovirus exposure and HLA in healthy donors. This CDR3 region has 17 residues. Germline values: CDR1 SGDLS, CDR2 YYNGEE. V shed 1 base and J 4 bases; nucleotides not matched to a gene: 12. PCR used 60 Vbeta primers and 13 Jbeta primers. The repertoire was sequenced with immunoSEQ multiplex PCR; TCRdb's copy has only in-frame clones and lacks some. The table has more than 80,000 clones, about two thirds seen once. Study findings and constraints: About 87% or about 30% of the time was how often most TCR beta V segments were productive, according to an earlier analysis.

For this clone: The antigen remains undetermined.

Sequencing was performed on PBMCs. This clonotype was obtained from a human donor in good health. The chain employs TRBV9 and TRBJ1-2; 8 positions agree with TRBD1. The CDR3 is CASSVSGDRGYGYGYTF. The CDR3, as DNA: TGTGCCAGCAGCGTATCTGGAGACAGGGGCTACGGCTATGGCTACACCTTC.